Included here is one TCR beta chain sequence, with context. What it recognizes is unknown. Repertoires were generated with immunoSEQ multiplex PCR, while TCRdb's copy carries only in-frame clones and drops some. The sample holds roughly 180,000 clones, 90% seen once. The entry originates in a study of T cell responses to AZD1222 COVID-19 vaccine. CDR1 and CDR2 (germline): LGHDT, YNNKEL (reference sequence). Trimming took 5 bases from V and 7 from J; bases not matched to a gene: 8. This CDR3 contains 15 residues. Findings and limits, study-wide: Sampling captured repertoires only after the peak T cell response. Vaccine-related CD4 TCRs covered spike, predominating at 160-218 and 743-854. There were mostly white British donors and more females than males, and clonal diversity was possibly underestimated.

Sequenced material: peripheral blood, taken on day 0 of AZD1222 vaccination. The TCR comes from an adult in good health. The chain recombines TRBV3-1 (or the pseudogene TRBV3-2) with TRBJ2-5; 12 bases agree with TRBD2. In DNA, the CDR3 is TGTGCCAGCAGCGCGACTAGCGGGGGATTCGTGACCCAGTACTTC. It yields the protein CASSATSGGFVTQYF.